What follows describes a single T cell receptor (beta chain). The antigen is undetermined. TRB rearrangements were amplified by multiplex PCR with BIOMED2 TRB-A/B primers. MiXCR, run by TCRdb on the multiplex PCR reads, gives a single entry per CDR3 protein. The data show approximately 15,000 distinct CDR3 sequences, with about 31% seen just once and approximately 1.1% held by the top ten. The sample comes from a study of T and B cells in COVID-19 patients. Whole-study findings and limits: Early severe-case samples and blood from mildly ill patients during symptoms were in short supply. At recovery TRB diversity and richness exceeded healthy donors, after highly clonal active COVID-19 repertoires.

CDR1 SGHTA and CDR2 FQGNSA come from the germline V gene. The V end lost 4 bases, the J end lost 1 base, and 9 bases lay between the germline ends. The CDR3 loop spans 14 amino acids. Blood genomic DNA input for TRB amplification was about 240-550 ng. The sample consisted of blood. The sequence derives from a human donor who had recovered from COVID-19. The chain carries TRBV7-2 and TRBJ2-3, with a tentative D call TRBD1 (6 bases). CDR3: CASSSAGGTDTQYF. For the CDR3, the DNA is TGTGCCAGCAGCTCGGCAGGGGGCACAGATACGCAGTATTTT.